This TCR beta chain stems from a study of T cells in Graves' hyperthyroidism and ophthalmopathy. General study points: Progression to ophthalmopathy was predicted a median of roughly 6.5 months early.

Germline CDR1 SQVTM, CDR2 ANQGSEA. CDR3 size: 14 residues. The ends lost 7 bases at V and 4 bases at J; junction bases unmatched: 11. From RNA transcripts, TCR beta CDR3 regions were amplified. With the HTBI primer set, the TCR CDR3 went through a first round of RT-PCR. Via MiXCR, TCRdb re-called the multiplex PCR reads, giving one row per CDR3 protein. The data contain around 620,000 distinct CDR3 sequences, 16% of them singletons. This clonotype was seen a few times. The antigen is unknown. The TCR comes from a woman in her twenties or thirties with Graves' hyperthyroidism. The rearrangement uses TRBV29-1 and TRBJ1-1; TRBD1 matches 8 bases. Input material: blood. CDR3: CSAVEDRVGTEAFF. The CDR3 region has the DNA TGCAGCGCTGTGGAGGACAGGGTGGGCACTGAAGCTTTCTTT.